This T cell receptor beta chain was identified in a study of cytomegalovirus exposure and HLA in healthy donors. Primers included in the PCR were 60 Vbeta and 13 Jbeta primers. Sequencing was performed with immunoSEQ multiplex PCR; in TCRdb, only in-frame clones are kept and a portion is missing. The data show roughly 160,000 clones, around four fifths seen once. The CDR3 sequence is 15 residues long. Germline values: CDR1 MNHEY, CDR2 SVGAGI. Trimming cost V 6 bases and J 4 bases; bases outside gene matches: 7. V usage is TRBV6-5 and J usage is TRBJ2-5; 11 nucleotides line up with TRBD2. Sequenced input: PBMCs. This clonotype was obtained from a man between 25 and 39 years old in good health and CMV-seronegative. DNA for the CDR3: TGTGCCAGCAGGTCCCTAGCGGGGGGCCCAGAGACCCAGTACTTC. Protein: CASRSLAGGPETQYF.